These 25 T cell receptor beta chains were sequenced from one sample in a study of shared clonotypes between healthy human individuals. Positive CCR7 selection of CD45RO-negative cells yielded the naive CD8 cells, and terminally differentiated effector memory CD45RA+ cells were excluded. Profiled with immunoSEQ multiplex PCR; TCRdb holds only in-frame clones, not every one. The sample lists around 1.9 million clones, about 93% occurring once. Sequenced input: naive CD8+ T cells from PBMCs. These receptors came from a man younger than 35 in good health. Some clones in this sample may be carry-over from other donors' samples.

This chain joins TRBV27 and TRBJ2-1; 10 bases fit TRBD2. The CDR3 sequence is 19 residues long. CDR1 and CDR2 from the germline V gene are MNHEY and SMNVEV (reference sequence). J gave up 4 bases and V 2 bases, and 14 bases lay outside the gene matches. CDR3 amino acids: CASSLMEKREGFRYNEQFF. CDR3 DNA: TGTGCCAGCAGTTTAATGGAGAAGCGGGAGGGCTTTAGGTACAATGAGCAGTTCTTC.

The rearrangement links TRBV5-6 to TRBJ1-1; 7 bases map to TRBD1. The CDR3 totals 13 residues. The trim removed 4 bases at V and 10 bases at J, leaving 10 bases unmatched. Germline V CDR1 and CDR2: SGHDT, YYEEEE. CDR3: CASSPGGGRGAFF. The CDR3, as DNA: TGTGCCAGCAGCCCGGGAGGGGGCCGAGGAGCTTTCTTT.

The V and J genes are TRBV7-9 and TRBJ2-1, with 10 bases aligning to TRBD2. CDR3 length: 16 amino acids. Germline V gives CDR1 SEHNR, CDR2 FQNEAQ (reference sequence). Germline trimming cut 5 bases from V and 8 bases from J; bases unmatched to any gene: 12. CDR3 residues: CASSLWPSGRTHEQFF. The CDR3 nucleotides are TGTGCCAGCAGCCTGTGGCCTAGCGGGAGAACCCATGAGCAGTTCTTC.

The chain carries TRBV5-1 and TRBJ2-1; 10 nucleotides match TRBD2. The CDR3 consists of 18 residues. The germline gives CDR1 SGHRS, CDR2 YFSETQ. The V gene end was trimmed by 1 base and the J gene end by 4 bases; junction bases not matched to a gene: 11. The CDR3 bases are TGCGCCAGCAGCTTGTGGGCTAGAAGCGGGAGGGCTTACAATGAGCAGTTCTTC. Encoded protein: CASSLWARSGRAYNEQFF.

The chain uses TRBV6-1 and TRBJ1-4; D ambiguous. Trimming removed 6 bases from V and 8 bases from J, with 13 bases in between. The CDR3 length is 13 residues. Looked up from germline, CDR1 is MNHNS and CDR2 is SASEGT. CDR3 sequence (DNA): TGTGCCAGCAGCCCATTCTGGTGGGAAAAACTGTTTTTT. As protein: CASSPFWWEKLFF.

This clone was seen a few times. This chain links TRBV27 with TRBJ1-3; D remains unclear. V was cut by 6 bases and J by 3 bases, with 12 bases left in between. In germline, CDR1 is MNHEY, CDR2 SMNVEV (reference sequence). The CDR3 sequence is 14 residues long. In DNA form, the CDR3 reads TGTGCCAGCAGGGAACAGAAAAGTGGAAACACCATATATTTT. Amino acids: CASREQKSGNTIYF.

This clone was seen a single time. The chain has TRBV7-9 and TRBJ1-2; TRBD1 is a possible D gene (6 bases). The CDR3 covers 15 residues. Germline V gene data show CDR1 as SEHNR and CDR2 as FQNEAQ (reference sequence). The V and J ends lost 3 bases and 0 bases respectively, with 11 bases between them. The CDR3 spells CASSLAGTPNYGYTF. The CDR3 DNA sequence: TGTGCCAGCAGCTTGGCCGGGACACCTAACTATGGCTACACCTTC.

A word on this clone: The sample holds other DNA sequences that translate to the same CDR3. In DNA, the CDR3 is TGTGCCAGCAGTTTAACGGGGAATGAGCAGTTCTTC. It yields the protein CASSLTGNEQFF. The V gene is TRBV27, the J gene TRBJ2-1, with D tentatively TRBD2 (5 bases). The CDR3 has 12 residues. Trimming took 2 bases from V and 7 from J, leaving 6 bases between them. The germline V gene encodes CDR1 MNHEY and CDR2 SMNVEV (reference sequence).

The rearrangement links TRBV4-1 to TRBJ2-5; 7 bases fit TRBD2. CDR1 MGHRA and CDR2 YSYEKL come from the germline V gene. V gave up 0 bases and J gave up 1 base; unmatched junction bases: 8. This CDR3 has 17 amino acids. The CDR3 sequence is CASSQEGGSGPQETQYF. The CDR3 coding sequence is TGCGCCAGCAGCCAAGAGGGAGGGAGCGGACCCCAAGAGACCCAGTACTTC.

CDR3 amino acids: CASSLGSVAATNEKLFF. CDR3 nucleotide sequence: TGTGCCAGCAGTTTAGGATCCGTCGCAGCAACTAATGAAAAACTGTTTTTT. V usage is TRBV28 and J usage is TRBJ1-4; no definite D call. In germline, CDR1 is MDHEN, CDR2 SYDVKM. This CDR3 contains 17 residues. V gave up 2 bases and J gave up 0 bases, with 13 bases separating them.

In its sample, this clone was seen once. The V gene is TRBV6-5, the J gene TRBJ1-3, with no clear D. The CDR3 covers 15 residues. The V and J ends lost 4 bases and 0 bases respectively, with 10 bases between them. From germline, CDR1 is MNHEY and CDR2 SVGAGI. CDR3 protein: CASSSYKNSGNTIYF. The CDR3 nucleotides read TGTGCCAGCAGTTCCTACAAGAACTCTGGAAACACCATATATTTT.

The gene calls are TRBV7-9 and TRBJ2-3, with 10 bases matching TRBD2. The germline CDR1 and CDR2 sequences are SEHNR and FQNEAQ (reference sequence). The CDR3 sequence is 17 residues long. J lost 4 bases, V lost 0 bases, and 7 bases had no gene match. CDR3 in amino acids: CASSLAGLAGVPDTQYF. DNA for the CDR3: TGTGCCAGCAGCTTAGCGGGGCTAGCGGGAGTACCAGATACGCAGTATTTT. The whole variable domain, remainder taken from reference TRBV7-9 and TRBJ2-3, is DTGVSQNPRHKITKRGQNVTFRCDPISEHNRLYWYRQTLGQGPEFLTYFQNEAQLEKSRLLSDRFSAERPKGSFSTLEIQRTEQGDSAMYLCASSLAGLAGVPDTQYFGPGTRLTVL.

This clone was recorded only once. The gene calls are TRBV10-1 and TRBJ2-7; D remains ambiguous. The CDR3 totals 12 residues. V lost 3 bases, J lost 1 base, and 4 bases lay in between. Germline V gene sequence: CDR1 WNHNN, CDR2 SYGVQD (reference sequence). CDR3 residues: CASSETSYEQYF. CDR3 in DNA: TGCGCCAGCAGTGAAACTTCCTACGAGCAGTACTTC.

The chain uses TRBV2 and TRBJ1-2, with D unresolved. CDR3 length equals 12 residues. Germline CDR1 SNHLY, CDR2 FYNNEI. The ends were cut back, 9 bases at V and 8 bases at J, with 16 bases in the middle. The CDR3 DNA reads TGTGCCAGACAAATGGGCCCGTTGGGCTACACCTTC. Translation gives CARQMGPLGYTF.

The chain combines TRBV5-1 with TRBJ2-1; TRBD2 agrees at 14 bases. CDR3 size: 17 residues. The junction had 6 bases not matched to a gene; V was cut back by 0 bases and J by 7 bases. Germline V gene lookup returns CDR1 SGHRS and CDR2 YFSETQ. DNA for the CDR3: TGCGCCAGCAGCTTGGGGGGACTAGCGGGAGCGGGTAATGAGCAGTTCTTC. The encoded protein is CASSLGGLAGAGNEQFF.

The count of this clone is one. The chain has TRBV19 and TRBJ2-7, with TRBD2 matching 8 bases. The germline V gene encodes CDR1 LNHDA and CDR2 SQIVND (reference sequence). V lost 4 bases and J lost 0; bases outside the gene matches: 2. CDR3 length equals 14 residues. The CDR3 DNA reads as TGTGCCAGTAGTAGGAGCGGGGGCTCCTACGAGCAGTACTTC. Protein sequence: CASSRSGGSYEQYF.

The V gene is TRBV27, the J gene TRBJ2-6; D gene uncertain. The CDR3 extends over 14 amino acids. CDR1 is MNHEY and CDR2 is SMNVEV in the germline V gene (reference sequence). V lost 2 bases to trimming and J lost 0 bases, with 2 bases between them. The CDR3: CASSLISGANVLTF. The CDR3 DNA sequence: TGTGCCAGCAGTTTAATCTCTGGGGCCAACGTCCTGACTTTC.

The chain combines TRBV27 with TRBJ2-7, with TRBD1 matching 8 bases. V shed 5 bases and J 5 bases; nucleotides not matched to a gene: 14. Germline loops: CDR1 MNHEY, CDR2 SMNVEV (reference sequence). This CDR3 spans 16 amino acids. The CDR3 spells CASSTSPGTGVDEQYF. In DNA form, the CDR3 reads TGTGCCAGCAGTACATCGCCCGGGACAGGCGTGGACGAGCAGTACTTC.

The rearrangement uses TRBV27 and TRBJ2-3, with 10 bases that match TRBD2. Looked up from germline, CDR1 is MNHEY and CDR2 is SMNVEV (reference sequence). V was clipped by 6 bases and J by 5 bases; unmatched bases: 11. The CDR3 covers 16 residues. In nucleotides, the CDR3 is TGTGCCAGCAGACTTTCTCTAGCGGGAGTCGTAGATACGCAGTATTTT. Protein: CASRLSLAGVVDTQYF.

The V call is TRBV4-1, the J call TRBJ1-2; D is unclear. Germline lookup yields CDR1 MGHRA and CDR2 YSYEKL. This CDR3 region has 14 residues. V was shortened by 5 bases and J by 3 bases, with 13 bases between the two germline ends. The CDR3: CASSALGEYYGYTF. The CDR3 DNA reads TGCGCCAGCAGCGCCCTGGGAGAGTACTATGGCTACACCTTC.

The chain uses TRBV15 and TRBJ2-1; TRBD2 matches 14 bases. This CDR3 comprises 17 residues. Germline-derived CDR1 and CDR2 are LNHNV and YYDKDF (reference sequence). V dropped 4 bases and J dropped 8; count of bases not matched to a gene: 10. The CDR3 is CATSNHGTSGSGDEQFF. The DNA for the CDR3 is TGTGCCACCAGCAACCACGGGACTAGCGGGAGTGGCGATGAGCAGTTCTTC.

V gene TRBV13 combines with J gene TRBJ2-1; possibly TRBD2 for D (5 bases). V lost 4 bases and J 7 bases, leaving 5 bases between the germline ends. This CDR3 region has 11 residues. Germline CDR1 and CDR2: PRHDT and FYEKMQ (reference sequence). The CDR3 coding sequence is TGTGCCAGCAGCTCGGGGAATGAGCAGTTCTTC. Protein sequence: CASSSGNEQFF.

The chain links TRBV2 to TRBJ2-1; 8 positions agree with TRBD1. Germline assignment: CDR1 SNHLY and CDR2 FYNNEI. This CDR3 region has 14 residues. V lost 7 bases and J lost 1; bases outside the gene matches: 3. The CDR3 reads CASIGDRSYNEQFF. CDR3 DNA: TGTGCCAGCATAGGGGACAGGTCCTACAATGAGCAGTTCTTC.

This sequence joins TRBV14 and TRBJ2-7; D is unclear. Per germline, CDR1 SGHDN and CDR2 FVKESK. V was cut by 4 bases and J by 4 bases, with 14 bases left in between. The CDR3 covers 14 residues. The CDR3 DNA reads TGTGCCAGCAGCCTTGGCGGTTATGTATACGAGCAGTACTTC. Translation: CASSLGGYVYEQYF.

Points on this clone: Other DNA sequences in the sample encode the same CDR3. The chain couples TRBV27 to TRBJ2-1; no clear D gene. Germline CDR1 is MNHEY and CDR2 is SMNVEV (reference sequence). This CDR3 region has 14 residues. V was shortened by 3 bases and J by 0 bases, with 6 bases between the two germline ends. The CDR3 loop reads CASSFLSSYNEQFF. CDR3 nucleotide sequence: TGTGCCAGCAGTTTTCTGAGCTCCTACAATGAGCAGTTCTTC.